This T cell receptor beta chain was sequenced during a study of shared clonotypes between healthy human individuals. As for the study in general: The plates for each donor numbered three CD4 naive, three CD4 memory, two CD8 naive and one CD8 memory. Whole-study findings and limits: Of the naive CD4 clonotypes, around 4.7% were shared across a few donors. Sharing of clonotypes among donors was expected to vary with sequencing depth.

Assay execution took place at the deep level. Sequencing was performed with immunoSEQ multiplex PCR; in TCRdb, only in-frame clones are kept and a portion is missing. This table holds 2 million to 3 million clones, approximately 93% found once. The germline gives CDR1 LNHNV, CDR2 YYDKDF (reference sequence). V lost 3 bases and J lost 3; bases outside the gene matches: 7. This CDR3 comprises 16 residues. This clone occurred a few times. Its antigen remains unknown. The specimen sequenced was naive CD4+ T cells from PBMCs. The subset here: CD45RA+ positively selected. The gene calls are TRBV15 and TRBJ1-5, with 8 nucleotides matching TRBD1. The receptor comes from a man aged 18 to 30 in good health. Some clones in this sample may be carry-over from other donors' samples. CDR3 residues: CATSRAGQAPNQPQHF. CDR3 nucleotides: TGTGCCACCAGCAGGGCGGGACAGGCCCCCAATCAGCCCCAGCATTTT.